What follows are 29 T cell receptor beta chains derived from one specimen sequenced in a study of identical twins (dated by TCRdb to 2015 to 2016). The library was obtained by 5' RACE. Instrument on record: Illumina HiSeq 2000. TCRdb reprocessing: public reads trimmed at Q25 with fastp, clones called with MiXCR, in-frame beta chains kept. Identical CDR3 proteins give one entry, which carries the most common genes and DNA. Counted in this sample were 500,000 to 550,000 distinct CDR3 sequences; roughly a fifth of them appeared once. Around 0.9% of the sample rests with the top ten. The data were also submitted as part of a second study, on T cells expressing NK-cell markers.

Specimen: CD4+ T cells sorted from blood. These receptors came from a woman in her late teens or twenties in good health.

This rearrangement joins TRBV5-8 to TRBJ2-2; D gene unclear. Looked up from germline, CDR1 is SGHTS and CDR2 is YDEGEE. The CDR3 contains 13 residues. V was shortened by 9 bases and J by 6 bases, with 15 bases between the two germline ends. The CDR3 reads CAMGPGPPGELFF. CDR3 bases: TGTGCCATGGGCCCTGGGCCACCCGGGGAGCTGTTTTTT.

CDR3 sequence reads: CSINRAGGPVEQYF. In nucleotides, the CDR3 is TGCAGCATCAATAGAGCGGGAGGGCCGGTCGAGCAGTACTTC. The rearrangement uses TRBV29-1 and TRBJ2-7; 10 bases match TRBD2. The germline V gene encodes CDR1 SQVTM and CDR2 ANQGSEA. V lost 8 bases and J lost 6; bases outside the gene matches: 13. The CDR3 has 14 amino acids.

This clonotype was detected only once. J is TRBJ2-6 and V is TRBV3-1; D is perhaps TRBD2 (6 bases). Trimming stripped 1 base from V and 4 bases from J, with 14 bases between. Germline lookup yields CDR1 LGHDT and CDR2 YNNKEL (reference sequence). CDR3 size: 17 residues. Written as DNA, the CDR3 is TGTGCCAGCAGCCAAGTAGGAGCGGGTTCCGGGGCCAACGTCCTGACTTTC. Its protein is CASSQVGAGSGANVLTF.

Regarding this clonotype: A read error may account for a junction end that differs from germline. The J gene is TRBJ2-5, the V gene TRBV5-8; no clear D. The CDR3 contains 14 residues. Germline assignment: CDR1 SGHTS and CDR2 YDEGEE. CDR3 loop: CAISPRATQETQYF. The DNA for the CDR3 is TGTGCCATCAGCCCCCGGGCCACACAAGAGACCCAGTACTTC.

Only a few counts were recorded for this clonotype. The chain links TRBV3-1 to TRBJ2-6; D uncertain. The CDR3 is made up of 17 amino acids. Germline V lookup: CDR1 LGHDT, CDR2 YNNKEL (reference sequence). With 2 bases removed from V and 0 bases from J, the gap between germline ends came to 11 bases. The CDR3 DNA is TGTGCCAGCAGCCAATATCCTCCCCCCTCTGGGGCCAACGTCCTGACTTTC. Translated: CASSQYPPPSGANVLTF. Looking up the rest from reference TRBV3-1 and TRBJ2-6 gives the full variable domain: DTAVSQTPKYLVTQMGNDKSIKCEQNLGHDTMYWYKQDSKKFLKIMFSYNNKELIINETVPNRFSPKSPDKAHLNLHINSLELGDSAVYFCASSQYPPPSGANVLTFGAGSRLTVL.

The chain carries TRBV7-2 and TRBJ2-2; maybe TRBD2 (6 bases). V was trimmed by 6 bases and J by 7 bases, leaving 12 bases between them. Germline-derived CDR1 and CDR2 are SGHTA and FQGNSA. CDR3 length: 13 amino acids. In nucleotides, the CDR3 is TGTGCCAGCAGGCGACGGGAGAGCGGGGAGCTGTTTTTT. Translating gives CASRRRESGELFF.

This clonotype was seen a handful of times. The chain has TRBV20-1 and TRBJ2-7, with 13 nucleotides matching TRBD2. This CDR3 spans 14 amino acids. V lost 3 bases to trimming and J lost 4 bases; unmatched junction nucleotides: 3. Germline V gives CDR1 DFQATT, CDR2 SNEGSKA (reference sequence). CDR3 DNA: TGCAGTGCTAGTACGACTAGCGGGAGGTACGAGCAGTACTTC. Translating it yields CSASTTSGRYEQYF.

This clonotype was detected a few times. J is TRBJ1-2 and V is TRBV7-8; perhaps TRBD1 as D (6 bases). The germline V and J ends were trimmed by 10 bases and 2 bases, with 17 bases remaining between them. Germline V gene lookup returns CDR1 SGHVS and CDR2 FQNEAQ. CDR3 length equals 14 residues. CDR3 residues: CATRGAGRNYGYTF. Here the CDR3 DNA reads TGTGCCACGCGGGGGGCAGGGAGGAACTATGGCTACACCTTC.

This chain joins TRBV20-1 and TRBJ2-5; D is unclear. The V end lost 5 bases, the J end lost 2 bases, and 6 bases lay between the germline ends. The V gene's germline CDR1 is DFQATT and CDR2 SNEGSKA (reference sequence). This CDR3 spans 11 amino acids. The CDR3 nucleotides are TGCAGTGCTGGGATTCAAGAGACCCAGTACTTC. Protein: CSAGIQETQYF.

This chain joins TRBV5-1 and TRBJ2-7, with D tentatively TRBD2 (5 bases). The V end lost 2 bases, the J end lost 0 bases, and 15 bases lay between the germline ends. CDR1 and CDR2 from the germline V gene are SGHRS and YFSETQ. This CDR3 spans 16 amino acids. CDR3 loop: CASSLASGSSSYEQYF. The CDR3 bases are TGCGCCAGCAGCTTAGCCAGCGGCTCTAGCTCCTACGAGCAGTACTTC.

This clonotype was counted a few times. The chain has TRBV19 and TRBJ2-1; D possibly matches TRBD1 or TRBD2 (5 bases each). The CDR3 spans 15 residues. Trimming took 1 base from V and 3 from J, leaving 10 bases between them. Germline CDR1 reads LNHDA; CDR2 reads SQIVND (reference sequence). CDR3 nucleotide sequence: TGTGCCAGTAGTATAGGGGGGTCACACTACAATGAGCAGTTCTTC. Amino acids: CASSIGGSHYNEQFF.

The chain recombines TRBV5-1 with TRBJ2-1, with D perhaps matching TRBD1 (7 bases). The CDR3 runs to 14 residues. Trimming removed 0 bases at V and 7 bases at J, with 11 bases between. Germline V CDR1 and CDR2: SGHRS, YFSETQ. CDR3 DNA sequence: TGCGCCAGCAGCTTGGGCCCAGGGGGGAATGAGCAGTTCTTC. Residues: CASSLGPGGNEQFF.

This chain uses TRBV9 with TRBJ2-7, with 10 bases identical to TRBD2. CDR1 and CDR2 (germline): SGDLS, YYNGEE. V dropped 0 bases and J dropped 3; count of bases not matched to a gene: 9. The CDR3 totals 17 residues. CDR3 loop: CASSVGQILAGRYEQYF. DNA of the CDR3: TGTGCCAGCAGCGTAGGACAGATACTAGCGGGGCGCTACGAGCAGTACTTC.

This chain joins TRBV5-1 and TRBJ2-3; the D is unclear. V was shortened by 5 bases and J by 2 bases, with 12 bases between the two germline ends. The germline gives CDR1 SGHRS, CDR2 YFSETQ. The CDR3 has 14 residues. CDR3 sequence: CASRRAPFTDTQYF. CDR3 DNA: TGCGCCAGCAGAAGGGCACCTTTCACAGATACGCAGTATTTT. The variable domain in full, completed from reference TRBV5-1 and TRBJ2-3, reads KAGVTQTPRYLIKTRGQQVTLSCSPISGHRSVSWYQQTPGQGLQFLFEYFSETQRNKGNFPGRFSGRQFSNSRSEMNVSTLELGDSALYLCASRRAPFTDTQYFGPGTRLTVL.

This clonotype was seen a few times. CDR3 protein: CASSRGGSTGELFF. CDR3 DNA: TGTGCCAGCAGCAGGGGAGGTAGCACCGGGGAGCTGTTTTTT. The V and J genes are TRBV9 and TRBJ2-2; D is perhaps TRBD2 (6 bases). Trimming removed 4 bases from V and 4 bases from J, with 11 bases in between. In germline, CDR1 is SGDLS, CDR2 YYNGEE. This CDR3 is 14 amino acids long.

V is TRBV10-3 and J is TRBJ2-3; unclear D gene. Per germline, CDR1 ENHRY and CDR2 SYGVKD. This CDR3 has 11 amino acids. V lost 6 bases and J lost 4, with 5 bases in between. The CDR3 DNA is TGTGCCATCAGCGGACCAGATACGCAGTATTTT. This translates into CAISGPDTQYF.

The chain couples TRBV12-3 or TRBV12-4 to TRBJ2-1; 10 bases fit TRBD2. V lost 7 bases to trimming and J lost 10 bases; unmatched junction nucleotides: 13. There are 15 residues in the CDR3. The CDR3 reads CASTPGSGGAEEQFF. CDR3 nucleotides: TGTGCCAGCACACCGGGCAGCGGGGGGGCAGAAGAGCAGTTCTTC.

J is TRBJ1-2 and V is TRBV7-2; no clear D. Germline V gene sequence: CDR1 SGHTA, CDR2 FQGNSA. Trimming removed 7 bases from V and 5 bases from J, with 14 bases in between. The CDR3 loop spans 13 amino acids. CDR3 nucleotides: TGTGCCAGCACCGCCGGCCCCGGATATGGCTACACCTTC. Amino acid sequence: CASTAGPGYGYTF.

This clonotype was found a few times. The V and J genes are TRBV20-1 and TRBJ2-7; D remains ambiguous. CDR1 and CDR2 (germline): DFQATT, SNEGSKA (reference sequence). The CDR3 has 12 amino acids. V lost 6 bases and J 0 bases, leaving 9 bases between the germline ends. This CDR3 is CSAASDSYEQYF. CDR3 nucleotide sequence: TGCAGTGCCGCCTCAGACTCCTACGAGCAGTACTTC.

The chain recombines TRBV4-1 with TRBJ2-1, with 7 bases identical to TRBD2. Germline V gives CDR1 MGHRA, CDR2 YSYEKL. J gave up 1 base and V 5 bases, and 8 bases lay outside the gene matches. This CDR3 has 16 amino acids. The CDR3 DNA follows: TGCGCCAGCAGCGCCAGACTAGCAGAATCCTACAATGAGCAGTTCTTC. Translated, it gives CASSARLAESYNEQFF.

The chain links TRBV20-1 to TRBJ2-3; TRBD2 agrees at 7 bases. Per germline, CDR1 DFQATT and CDR2 SNEGSKA (reference sequence). Trimming at V came to 3 bases and at J to 4 bases, leaving 10 bases not matched to a gene. This CDR3 spans 15 amino acids. CDR3 loop: CSARKPAGRSDTQYF. CDR3 nucleotide sequence: TGCAGTGCTAGGAAGCCAGCGGGGAGATCAGATACGCAGTATTTT.

The CDR3 loop reads CSARNDNNEQFF. DNA for the CDR3: TGCAGTGCTAGAAACGACAACAATGAGCAGTTCTTC. The V and J genes are TRBV20-1 and TRBJ2-1; D call uncertain. CDR1 and CDR2 from the germline V gene are DFQATT and SNEGSKA (reference sequence). The CDR3 spans 12 residues. V gave up 2 bases and J gave up 5 bases, with 7 bases separating them.

This chain links TRBV20-1 with TRBJ2-5; 8 bases agree with TRBD1. Germline V gene data show CDR1 as DFQATT and CDR2 as SNEGSKA (reference sequence). V lost 5 bases, J lost 5 bases, and 4 bases stayed unmatched. The CDR3 spans 12 residues. As DNA, the CDR3 is TGCAGTGCTCAGGGGGCCGGTGAGACCCAGTACTTC. Translated, it gives CSAQGAGETQYF.

The genes are TRBV20-1 and TRBJ1-4, with D tentatively TRBD1 (5 bases). Germline lookup yields CDR1 DFQATT and CDR2 SNEGSKA (reference sequence). This CDR3 is 16 amino acids long. V was pared by 3 bases and J by 8 bases, with 22 bases between. In nucleotides, the CDR3 is TGCAGTGCTAGCCCACTGCTAAGGGGCGCCGGGGAAAAACTGTTTTTT. It specifies CSASPLLRGAGEKLFF.

This clonotype showed up many times. For the CDR3, the DNA is TGTGCCAGCAGTGGGAGGACGGGAAACACTGAAGCTTTCTTT. Its protein is CASSGRTGNTEAFF. J is TRBJ1-1 and V is TRBV6-1; D not certain. CDR1 and CDR2 from the germline V gene are MNHNS and SASEGT. The CDR3 sequence is 14 residues long. V lost 4 bases and J 2 bases, leaving 11 bases between the germline ends.

The sample holds a few counts of this clonotype. The chain combines TRBV10-3 with TRBJ2-3; TRBD2 is a possible D gene (7 bases). The germline gives CDR1 ENHRY, CDR2 SYGVKD. V lost 3 bases to trimming and J lost 2 bases, with 18 bases between them. This CDR3 has 17 amino acids. The CDR3 is CAISDSSGGGDTDTQYF. CDR3 sequence (DNA): TGTGCCATCAGTGATTCTTCCGGCGGGGGCGACACAGATACGCAGTATTTT.

This clonotype was seen a few times. The chain is built from TRBV12-3 or TRBV12-4 and TRBJ1-2; possibly TRBD1 for D (5 bases). V was trimmed by 8 bases and J by 7 bases, leaving 17 bases between them. The CDR3 is made up of 13 amino acids. CDR3 bases: TGTGCCAGCGGCCGGGGGAGTCACAGTGGCTACACCTTC. It specifies CASGRGSHSGYTF.

This clonotype was found many times. This chain connects TRBV5-1 to TRBJ2-1, with D uncertain. V shed 0 bases and J shed 5 bases, with 9 bases lying between them. Germline V gene data show CDR1 as SGHRS and CDR2 as YFSETQ. This CDR3 spans 14 amino acids. The CDR3 protein is CASSLGAVDNEQFF. Written as DNA, the CDR3 is TGCGCCAGCAGCTTGGGTGCGGTCGACAATGAGCAGTTCTTC.

This clonotype appeared many times. This sequence joins TRBV12-3 or TRBV12-4 and TRBJ2-3; the match to TRBD2 covers 11 bases. V gave up 3 bases and J gave up 2 bases; unmatched junction bases: 4. There are 16 residues in the CDR3. The CDR3 nucleotides read TGTGCCAGCAGTTTCCGACTAGCGGGGTTCACAGATACGCAGTATTTT. Protein product: CASSFRLAGFTDTQYF.